These T cell receptor beta chains were read from a single sample in a study of blood T cells in healthy people across ages. TCRdb re-called the 5' RACE reads with MiXCR, one entry per CDR3 protein. Here the sample spans about 1 million distinct CDR3 sequences, roughly 45% being singletons. The sample consisted of blood. Receptors were obtained from a woman aged 55-75 years in good health. Both conserved end residues are part of each CDR3. D genes are given only for firm matches. Clone size is stated in some rows and not others, as once, few, many or a class when expanded.

v_gene	d_gene	abundance	j_gene	CDR3nt	CDR3aa
TRBV10-3	TRBD2	few	TRBJ2-4	TGTGCCATCAGTGATCGGGGGGGTGATCTAGCCAAAAACATTCAGTACTTC	CAISDRGGDLAKNIQYF
TRBV2	-	-	TRBJ1-6	TGTGCCAGCAGGGAGAGCTCCTATAATTCACCCCTCCACTTT	CASRESSYNSPLHF
TRBV3-1	TRBD2	-	TRBJ2-7	TGTGCCAGCAGCCAAGAGGTTGGGACTAGCGCCCACGAGCAGTACTTC	CASSQEVGTSAHEQYF
TRBV4-2	TRBD2	-	TRBJ2-5	TGTGCCAGCAGCCAAGACGGGGGTCGTCGCGGGAGTCCATCCTACAATGAGCAGTACTTC	CASSQDGGRRGSPSYNEQYF
TRBV6-2/TRBV6-3	TRBD2	-	TRBJ2-5	TGTGCCAGCAGCACCGGGACTAGCGGGAAATACAATGAGCAGTACTTC	CASSTGTSGKYNEQYF
TRBV20-1	TRBD2	-	TRBJ2-7	TGCAGTGCTAGCCCGCCCGGGAGCGGGAATTACGAGCAGTACTTC	CSASPPGSGNYEQYF
TRBV15	TRBD1	once	TRBJ2-7	TGTGCCACCAGCAGAGTTCCAGGGGGCGCAGGCTCCTACGAGCAGTACTTC	CATSRVPGGAGSYEQYF
TRBV9	-	few	TRBJ2-1	TGTGCCAGCAGCTCAGGGACGGGGGTGGAGCAGTTCTTC	CASSSGTGVEQFF
TRBV12-3/TRBV12-4	-	few	TRBJ2-5	TGTGCCAGCAGGCCTGGACACCTTACGGAGACCCAGTACTTC	CASRPGHLTETQYF
TRBV6-5	-	-	TRBJ2-4	TGTGCCAGCAGTATAGTAGCGGAATTAGCCAAAAACATTCAGTACTTC	CASSIVAELAKNIQYF
TRBV24-1	-	-	TRBJ2-3	TGTGCCACCAGTGATTTCGGCACAGATACGCAGTATTTT	CATSDFGTDTQYF
TRBV27	TRBD2	many	TRBJ2-4	TGTGCCAGCAGTTTAATGGGGGGGGCCAAAAACATTCAGTACTTC	CASSLMGGAKNIQYF
TRBV27	TRBD2	-	TRBJ2-1	TGTGCCAGCAGTAAGCCTCTAGCGGGAGGGCCGGGTGAGCAGTTCTTC	CASSKPLAGGPGEQFF
TRBV7-9	-	many	TRBJ2-3	TGTGCCAGCAGCCTCCCCTCAGAGACGCAGTATTTT	CASSLPSETQYF
TRBV12-3/TRBV12-4	-	once	TRBJ2-7	TGTGCCAGCAGCGGACTGCTATTAGGGGGGCACGAGCAGTACTTC	CASSGLLLGGHEQYF
TRBV20-1	-	few	TRBJ1-2	TGCAGTGCTTGGACGGGAAAGAATGGCTACACCTTC	CSAWTGKNGYTF
TRBV20-1	-	many	TRBJ2-4	TGCAGTGGGGAGGGGGTTGACAAAAACATTCAGTACTTC	CSGEGVDKNIQYF
TRBV4-1	-	few	TRBJ2-5	TGCGCCAGCAGCCAAGATCCCGTGGTGGAGACCCAGTACTTC	CASSQDPVVETQYF
TRBV12-5	TRBD2	-	TRBJ2-7	TGTGCTAGTGGCCGCGGGACTAGCGGGGACGAGCAGTACTTC	CASGRGTSGDEQYF
TRBV13	TRBD1	-	TRBJ2-6	TGTGCCAGCAGCCCGTCCGGGACAGGGTCCAACGTCCTGACTTTC	CASSPSGTGSNVLTF
TRBV5-1	TRBD2	few	TRBJ2-1	TGCGCCAGCAGCTTGGAGCCAGCGGGAGGCTATGAGCAGTTCTTC	CASSLEPAGGYEQFF
TRBV7-8	-	-	TRBJ2-3	TGTGCCAGCAGCTTAGGGGGGCTTTCGGATACGCAGTATTTT	CASSLGGLSDTQYF
TRBV2	TRBD2	few	TRBJ2-7	TGTGCCAGCATGGAGACTAGCGGACTCTACGAGCAGTACTTC	CASMETSGLYEQYF
TRBV20-1	-	-	TRBJ1-1	TGCAGTGCCAATCGATTCACAGCAGACACTGAAGCTTTCTTT	CSANRFTADTEAFF
TRBV5-1	-	-	TRBJ2-6	TGCGCCAGCAGCTTAGGGCTTGTCTCTGGGGCCAACGTCCTGACTTTC	CASSLGLVSGANVLTF
TRBV6-5	TRBD1	few	TRBJ2-7	TGTGCCAGCAGTTACCCGGACAGGAGCTCCTACGAGCAGTACTTC	CASSYPDRSSYEQYF
TRBV7-6	-	-	TRBJ1-1	TGTGCCAGCAGCTTCAAGGGGCCGAACACTGAAGCTTTCTTT	CASSFKGPNTEAFF
TRBV29-1	TRBD1	-	TRBJ2-1	TGCAGCGTTGAGGTGACAGGGGGCAATCAGCAGTTCTTC	CSVEVTGGNQQFF
TRBV4-2	-	-	TRBJ2-1	TGTGCCAGCAGCCAAGGTCAGAGGGGGGGGTACAATGAGCAGTTCTTC	CASSQGQRGGYNEQFF
TRBV15	-	-	TRBJ2-1	TGTGCCGCCTCCAGGGGATACAATGAGCAGTTCTTC	CAASRGYNEQFF
TRBV27	TRBD1	few	TRBJ2-5	TGTGCCAGCGCATTCCAGGGGGATCAAGAGACCCAGTACTTC	CASAFQGDQETQYF
TRBV5-1	TRBD1	-	TRBJ2-7	TGCGCCAGCAGCTGGGACGGACAGGGTTCGTACGAGCAGTACTTC	CASSWDGQGSYEQYF
TRBV28	-	-	TRBJ2-7	TGTGCCAGCAGTTTTGAGGGCCTGGGCTCCTACGAGCAGTACTTC	CASSFEGLGSYEQYF
TRBV12-3/TRBV12-4	-	-	TRBJ1-2	TGTGCCAGCAGTTTTTTGAGCGGGAGCTACACCTTC	CASSFLSGSYTF
TRBV29-1	-	few	TRBJ2-6	TGCAGCGTTGAGAACTTTGGGCTCTCTGGGGCCAACGTCCTGACTTTC	CSVENFGLSGANVLTF
TRBV6-5	TRBD2	few	TRBJ2-5	TGTGCCAGCAGTTTGTCCGGGACTAGCGGGAGAGAGACCCAGTACTTC	CASSLSGTSGRETQYF
TRBV30	TRBD1	-	TRBJ2-1	TGTGCCTGGAGTGTAACCCCGGACAGGGCCGAACTCAGAGCCTACAATGAGCAGTTCTTC	CAWSVTPDRAELRAYNEQFF
TRBV2	TRBD1	once	TRBJ2-7	TGTGCCAGCAGTGATGGGACAGTGGTATACGAGCAGTACTTC	CASSDGTVVYEQYF
TRBV7-2	-	-	TRBJ2-2	TGTGCCAGCAGCTTTGGCAGACACACCGGGGAGCTGTTTTTT	CASSFGRHTGELFF
TRBV7-9	-	-	TRBJ2-2	TGTGCCAGCAGGGAGCAGTCAATTAACACCGGGGAGCTGTTTTTT	CASREQSINTGELFF
TRBV2	-	-	TRBJ2-3	TGTGTCAGCAGTGTCGTACAAATCACAGATACGCAGTATTTT	CVSSVVQITDTQYF
TRBV2	TRBD1	few	TRBJ2-7	TGTGCCAGCAGTCCCCGGACAGGGGGCTTGGTCGAGCAGTACTTC	CASSPRTGGLVEQYF
TRBV27	-	-	TRBJ2-1	TGTGCCAGCAGTTTATCAGGGTTCGGCAATGGGCAGTTCTTC	CASSLSGFGNGQFF
TRBV28	-	few	TRBJ2-7	TGTGCCAGCAGCCTCGCCATCGGACCAGTCAACGAGCAGTACTTC	CASSLAIGPVNEQYF
TRBV20-1	-	once	TRBJ2-5	TGCAATGCAACAGGGACAACTCAAGAGACCCAGTACTTC	CNATGTTQETQYF
TRBV27	-	few	TRBJ2-1	TGTGCCAGCAGATCCGGGACTGCTGAGCAGTTCTTC	CASRSGTAEQFF
TRBV27	TRBD2	-	TRBJ2-1	TGTGCCAGCAGTTTGGTACTAGCGGGGCCTTATGAGCAGTTCTTC	CASSLVLAGPYEQFF
TRBV6-1	-	-	TRBJ2-1	TGTGCCGGCAGTCCCAGGGAAAATGAGCAGTTCTTC	CAGSPRENEQFF
TRBV6-4	-	-	TRBJ2-7	TGTGCCAACAGTGTGGGCCCAGGGGATTCCTACGAGCAGTACTTC	CANSVGPGDSYEQYF
TRBV27	TRBD1	-	TRBJ2-3	TGTGCCAGCAGTCCATGGACAGGGTCAGATACGCAGTATTTT	CASSPWTGSDTQYF
TRBV6-6	TRBD2	-	TRBJ2-7	TGTGCCAGCGCGGGGGAACTAGCGGGAGACCCCTACGAGCAGTACTTC	CASAGELAGDPYEQYF
TRBV4-2	TRBD2	few	TRBJ2-5	TGTGCCAGCAGCCAAGATTGGCTAGCGGGAGGGGAGACCCAGTACTTC	CASSQDWLAGGETQYF
TRBV7-2	TRBD1	-	TRBJ2-7	TGTGCCAGCAGCTTAATGAGCCGGGACAGCTACGAGCAGTACTTC	CASSLMSRDSYEQYF
TRBV5-1	TRBD2	-	TRBJ2-2	TGCGCCAGCAGCCGGACTAGCGGGGACGGCGGGGAGCTGTTTTTT	CASSRTSGDGGELFF
TRBV20-1	TRBD2	-	TRBJ2-7	TGCAGTGCTTCCGGGACTAGCGGGGGCGGGCATTCCTACGAGCAGTACTTC	CSASGTSGGGHSYEQYF
TRBV20-1	-	few	TRBJ2-7	TGCAGTGCTAGAAACCCCGGACCTCATCCCGAGCAGTACTTC	CSARNPGPHPEQYF
TRBV5-1	TRBD2	few	TRBJ2-7	TGCGCCAGCAGCCTCCAAGCGGGATTAGAGGAGCAGTACTTC	CASSLQAGLEEQYF
TRBV9	-	few	TRBJ2-7	TGTGCCAGCAGCGTAGGATCGTCTACCTACGAGCAGTACTTC	CASSVGSSTYEQYF
TRBV20-1	TRBD2	few	TRBJ2-3	TGCAGTCCCTGGACCCCGGGACTAGCGGGTGAAGGAAGCCCAGATACGCAGTATTTT	CSPWTPGLAGEGSPDTQYF
TRBV29-1	-	-	TRBJ2-3	TGCAGCGTGTGGTATAGGGTTCTAGTGTCTGGCAACGGGGGCACAGATACGCAGTATTTT	CSVWYRVLVSGNGGTDTQYF